This T cell receptor beta chain was documented in a study of blood T cell repertoires in COVID-19. Study summary: The origin of the acute and convalescent COVID-19 samples was the United States, Italy and Spain.

This clone has just one count. Methods used by the authors: Nucleated cell counts were estimated from reference gene primer amplification. Libraries were prepared by immunoSEQ multiplex PCR; TCRdb keeps only in-frame clonotypes and omits some of them. V, J and clone size derive from that table, while D and trimming were established from the DNA sequence. The sample lists 200,000 to 250,000 clones, roughly four fifths occurring once. This TCR was sampled from a woman between 50 and 59 years old with active or convalescent COVID-19. Sequences were obtained from peripheral blood.

The CDR3 loop is CASQGGANSPLHF. The CDR3 DNA reads TGTGCCAGCCAGGGAGGCGCGAATTCACCCCTCCACTTT. The chain couples TRBV6-5 to TRBJ1-6, with D possibly TRBD1 on 5 matching bases. The V and J ends lost 8 bases and 7 bases respectively, with 12 bases between them. Germline V gene data show CDR1 as MNHEY and CDR2 as SVGAGI. The CDR3 is 13 amino acids.